Presented here are 22 T cell receptor beta chains from one specimen sequenced in a study of OX40 agonist ivuxolimab in advanced cancers. TCRdb's table, derived via immunoSEQ multiplex PCR, lists solely in-frame clones and lacks some. The sample lists more than 100,000 clones, over 75% occurring once. The sequenced sample was CD4+ or CD8+ T cells sorted from blood, obtained in a trial of the OX40 agonist ivuxolimab. These receptors were obtained from an adult with an advanced solid tumor such as melanoma, head and neck, liver or kidney cancer.

The J gene is TRBJ2-7, the V gene TRBV6-4; a possible D gene is TRBD2 (5 bases). The CDR3 extends over 15 amino acids. Germline V gene lookup returns CDR1 MRHNA and CDR2 SNTAGT. V lost 2 bases, J lost 0 bases, and 11 bases lay in between. CDR3 region: CASSDLKSGSYEQYF. As DNA, the CDR3 is TGTGCCAGCAGTGACCTAAAAAGCGGCTCCTACGAGCAGTACTTC.

The chain carries TRBV11-2 and TRBJ2-7, with D perhaps matching TRBD2 (5 bases). Trimming removed 0 bases at V and 1 base at J, with 13 bases between. CDR1 is SGHAT and CDR2 is FQNNGV in the germline V gene. The CDR3 extends over 16 amino acids. The CDR3 DNA reads as TGTGCCAGCAGCTTAGATCGGGTAGCGCGTTCCTACGAGCAGTACTTC. As protein: CASSLDRVARSYEQYF.

V gene TRBV5-6 combines with J gene TRBJ2-7; 10 bases fit TRBD1. J gave up 0 bases and V 4 bases, and 10 bases lay outside the gene matches. Germline V gene sequence: CDR1 SGHDT, CDR2 YYEEEE. This CDR3 is built from 17 residues. The CDR3 loop reads CASSTIWTGGSSYEQYF. In DNA form, the CDR3 reads TGTGCCAGCAGCACCATATGGACAGGGGGGAGCTCCTACGAGCAGTACTTC.

As DNA, the CDR3 is TGTGCCAGCAGCAAAAAGGGACGTAGGAGGCAGCCCCAGCATTTT. The encoded protein is CASSKKGRRRQPQHF. The chain joins TRBV21-1 to TRBJ1-5. TRBV21-1 is a listed pseudogene. The length of the CDR3 is 15 residues.

The table lists this clone with a count of one. The chain couples TRBV27 to TRBJ2-7, with 7 nucleotides matching TRBD2. Germline CDR1 reads MNHEY; CDR2 reads SMNVEV (reference sequence). V shed 8 bases, J shed 6 bases, and the junction held 13 bases outside the gene matches. The CDR3 loop spans 14 amino acids. CDR3 region: CASGLGGSRGEQYF. CDR3 nucleotides: TGTGCCAGCGGACTCGGCGGGAGTAGAGGCGAGCAGTACTTC.

The chain employs TRBV11-1 and TRBJ2-7; 7 positions match TRBD1. The V gene's germline CDR1 is SGHAT and CDR2 FQDESV (reference sequence). Germline trimming cut 1 base from V and 1 base from J; bases unmatched to any gene: 4. The CDR3 runs 15 residues. This CDR3 is CASSLVADRSYEQYF. The CDR3 nucleotides are TGTGCCAGCAGCTTAGTTGCGGACAGGTCCTACGAGCAGTACTTC.

The rearrangement joins TRBV28 to TRBJ1-3; D not resolved. Trimming removed 9 bases at V and 4 bases at J, with 16 bases between. Germline-derived CDR1 and CDR2 are MDHEN and SYDVKM. The CDR3 loop spans 14 amino acids. DNA for the CDR3: TGTGCCAGTGGGTCGGGAGCGCGGGGAAACACCATATATTTT. Its translation: CASGSGARGNTIYF.

DNA of the CDR3: TGTGCCAGCAGATACGGACAGGGGAGGTACGAGCAGTACTTC. Translated: CASRYGQGRYEQYF. The rearrangement links TRBV28 to TRBJ2-7; 9 bases are shared with TRBD1. Trimming took 6 bases from V and 4 from J; bases not matched to a gene: 7. The CDR3 loop spans 14 amino acids. In germline, CDR1 is MDHEN, CDR2 SYDVKM.

This chain joins TRBV27 and TRBJ2-7; 7 bases map to TRBD2. This CDR3 comprises 13 residues. Germline CDR1 reads MNHEY; CDR2 reads SMNVEV (reference sequence). V trimming: 5 bases; J trimming: 6 bases; junction bases outside the gene matches: 7. In DNA, the CDR3 is TGTGCCAGCAGTCCGCGGGAGAGAGGCGAGCAGTACTTC. It translates to CASSPRERGEQYF.

The V gene is TRBV9, the J gene TRBJ2-3, with TRBD1 identical over 7 bases. The CDR3 contains 14 residues. Germline V gene sequence: CDR1 SGDLS, CDR2 YYNGEE. The V segment lost 4 bases and the J segment 4 bases; nucleotides outside the gene matches: 6. The CDR3, as DNA: TGTGCCAGCAGCCCCCAGACAGGGTCAGATACGCAGTATTTT. Translation: CASSPQTGSDTQYF.

V and J are TRBV2 and TRBJ2-2; no definite D call. This CDR3 spans 12 amino acids. CDR1 and CDR2 (germline): SNHLY, FYNNEI. The V and J ends lost 7 bases and 2 bases respectively, with 5 bases between them. This CDR3 reads CASMGNTGELFF. The CDR3 region has the DNA TGTGCCAGCATGGGCAACACCGGGGAGCTGTTTTTT.

CDR3 bases: TGTGCCAGCTCACCAAGCTCCGGAGAGCAGTACTTC. This gives the protein CASSPSSGEQYF. The chain links TRBV18 to TRBJ2-7, with unresolved D. Germline values: CDR1 KGHSH, CDR2 LQKENI. V gave up 2 bases and J gave up 7 bases, with 9 bases separating them. This CDR3 spans 12 amino acids.

The chain uses TRBV5-1 and TRBJ1-1; no clear D gene. Germline assignment: CDR1 SGHRS and CDR2 YFSETQ. This CDR3 has 15 amino acids. Deletions cut 0 bases from V and 2 bases from J, with 11 bases between. CDR3 bases: TGCGCCAGCAGCTTGGCGACCCGAGGAAACACTGAAGCTTTCTTT. Amino acid sequence: CASSLATRGNTEAFF. Using reference TRBV5-1 and TRBJ1-1 for the parts outside the CDR3, the full variable domain is KAGVTQTPRYLIKTRGQQVTLSCSPISGHRSVSWYQQTPGQGLQFLFEYFSETQRNKGNFPGRFSGRQFSNSRSEMNVSTLELGDSALYLCASSLATRGNTEAFFGQGTRLTVV.

The chain has TRBV7-9 and TRBJ2-1; 10 bases are shared with TRBD2. J gave up 5 bases and V 1 base, and 5 bases lay outside the gene matches. The CDR3 covers 16 residues. Per germline, CDR1 SEHNR and CDR2 FQNEAQ (reference sequence). CDR3 DNA: TGTGCCAGCAGCTTAGGGTGGACTAGCGGAAACAATGAGCAGTTCTTC. This translates into CASSLGWTSGNNEQFF.

The genes are TRBV29-1 and TRBJ1-1, with TRBD1 as a possible D gene (5 bases). Germline V gene data show CDR1 as SQVTM and CDR2 as ANQGSEA. The CDR3 is 12 amino acids. With 7 bases removed from V and 1 base from J, the gap between germline ends came to 10 bases. CDR3 DNA: TGCAGCGCCCGCAGGGAGAACACTGAAGCTTTCTTT. Translated, it gives CSARRENTEAFF.

This chain connects TRBV7-2 to TRBJ2-5; D may be TRBD2 (6 bases). The germline V gene has CDR1 SGHTA and CDR2 FQGNSA. The CDR3 has 13 amino acids. V lost 3 bases, J lost 2 bases, and 7 bases lay in between. In DNA form, the CDR3 reads TGTGCCAGCAGCTTTGCGGGGCAAGAGACCCAGTACTTC. The encoded protein is CASSFAGQETQYF.

This chain uses TRBV5-1 with TRBJ1-1; 7 bases match TRBD1. Germline lookup yields CDR1 SGHRS and CDR2 YFSETQ. The CDR3 sequence is 13 residues long. Trimming at V came to 0 bases and at J to 10 bases, leaving 6 bases not matched to a gene. The CDR3 reads CASSLGQGDGAFF. The CDR3 DNA sequence: TGCGCCAGCAGCTTGGGACAGGGTGACGGAGCTTTCTTT. The full variable domain, with the rest looked up from reference TRBV5-1 and TRBJ1-1, is KAGVTQTPRYLIKTRGQQVTLSCSPISGHRSVSWYQQTPGQGLQFLFEYFSETQRNKGNFPGRFSGRQFSNSRSEMNVSTLELGDSALYLCASSLGQGDGAFFGQGTRLTVV.

The V and J genes are TRBV27 and TRBJ2-7; D possibly corresponds to TRBD2 (5 bases). The V and J ends lost 5 bases and 0 bases respectively, with 17 bases between them. CDR3 length: 16 amino acids. Germline loops: CDR1 MNHEY, CDR2 SMNVEV (reference sequence). CDR3 coding DNA: TGTGCCAGCAGTCCCCCACCTAGCCACAGCTCCTACGAGCAGTACTTC. Translated: CASSPPPSHSSYEQYF.

The chain has TRBV21-1 and TRBJ2-4; the D call of TRBD2 is as the table states it, not checked on the DNA. TRBV21-1 is listed as a pseudogene. This CDR3 contains 14 residues. The CDR3 is CASTPLAGDFIQYF. DNA of the CDR3: TGTGCCAGCACCCCATTAGCGGGAGATTTTATTCAGTACTTC.

V is TRBV5-8 and J is TRBJ1-1, with a weak D call TRBD1 (6 bases). V was clipped by 2 bases and J by 0 bases, with 11 bases between them. From germline, CDR1 is SGHTS and CDR2 YDEGEE. This CDR3 spans 15 amino acids. The CDR3, as DNA: TGTGCCAGCAGCTTCCAGGGACACATGAACACTGAAGCTTTCTTT. Its translation: CASSFQGHMNTEAFF.

The chain couples TRBV30 to TRBJ1-2; TRBD1 aligns across 10 bases. The CDR3 is made up of 13 amino acids. V gave up 7 bases and J gave up 7 bases; unmatched junction bases: 9. CDR1 is GTSNPN and CDR2 is SVGIG in the germline V gene (reference sequence). The CDR3 spells CALGQGSTTGYTF. The CDR3 bases are TGTGCCTTGGGACAGGGGAGCACCACTGGCTACACCTTC.

The gene calls are TRBV6-5 and TRBJ1-4; 9 nucleotides line up with TRBD1. The CDR3 runs 15 residues. The junction had 3 bases not matched to a gene; V was cut back by 0 bases and J by 7 bases. The germline gives CDR1 MNHEY, CDR2 SVGAGI. For the CDR3, the DNA is TGTGCCAGCAGTTACTCGACAGGGGGATTTGAAAAACTGTTTTTT. This encodes CASSYSTGGFEKLFF.